This T cell receptor (beta chain) was observed in a study of STAT3 mutations in large granular lymphocyte leukemia. At the level of the study: Around two fifths of treated T-LGLL patients showed hematologic response to immunosuppression. Broader study findings: Every T-LGLL patient had at least one immunodominant TCRbeta clonotype. In about 30% of the 18 patients, new TCR clonotypes emerged after therapy.

The V gene end was trimmed by 4 bases and the J gene end by 1 base; junction bases not matched to a gene: 4. The CDR3 length is 15 residues. The germline gives CDR1 SQVTM, CDR2 ANQGSEA. TCRdb's copy holds only in-frame clones and misses some; the assay was immunoSEQ multiplex PCR. The sample lists about 4,300 clones; around 52% were seen once. As regards this clone: No antigen is known for it.

What was sequenced was peripheral blood mononuclear cells. This receptor was identified in a male patient in his forties or fifties with T-cell large granular lymphocyte leukemia. Some clones in this sample may be carry-over from other donors' samples. The chain joins TRBV29-1 to TRBJ1-1, with 12 bases lining up with TRBD1. CDR3 sequence (DNA): TGCAGCGTTGCCGGGACAGGGGGCAGGAACACTGAAGCTTTCTTT. Protein product: CSVAGTGGRNTEAFF.